The rows below give T cell receptor beta chains drawn from one sample of a study of blood T cell repertoires in COVID-19. Clones were read by immunoSEQ multiplex PCR, and TCRdb kept only the in-frame ones, dropping some. The sample comprises under 100,000 clones, around 85% of which are singletons, and 2.5% to 3.5% rests with the top ten. Specimen: peripheral blood. The receptors here all came from an elderly woman with COVID-19, enrolled during active disease. The conserved cysteine and the conserved F or W are not part of the CDR3 here. A D gene is named only where the DNA matches it firmly. Only part of the rows carry a size: once, few, many, or a class if the clone is expanded.

TRBD2,TRBJ2-4,TRBV6-2/TRBV6-3,NA,ASSQPGTSSY
NA,TRBJ2-5,TRBV19,once,ASSPQREETQY
TRBD1,TRBJ2-3,TRBV4-1,NA,ASSQGSGQYTDTQY
TRBD2,TRBJ2-3,TRBV18,NA,ASSPGLAGASTDTQY
TRBD1,TRBJ1-5,TRBV6-6,NA,ASSDRGNQPQH
NA,TRBJ1-2,TRBV2,NA,ASTRVVNYGYT
NA,TRBJ2-1,TRBV2,NA,ASSGLQAGRSNEQF
NA,TRBJ1-1,TRBV12-3/TRBV12-4,NA,ASRTGQLTEAF
NA,TRBJ2-2,TRBV6-5,NA,ASMTRANTGELF
NA,TRBJ1-6,TRBV18,NA,ASSPIQDSPLH
NA,TRBJ2-2,TRBV5-1,NA,ASSFGQGLNTGELF
NA,TRBJ1-5,TRBV6-9,NA,ASSYSWGGGQDQPQH
NA,TRBJ2-7,TRBV28,NA,ASSTAYEQY
NA,TRBJ1-2,TRBV6-5,NA,ASRQTVGGYT
TRBD1,TRBJ2-3,TRBV7-2,NA,ASSEEGALDTQY
TRBD2,TRBJ2-3,TRBV19,NA,ASSGRADTQY
NA,TRBJ1-6,TRBV7-8,few,ASSSNRVGNSPLH
TRBD2,TRBJ2-3,TRBV4-3,NA,ASSQDTSGGDTQY
TRBD1,TRBJ1-1,TRBV10-3,NA,AISEPDRGSGSTEAF
NA,TRBJ2-2,TRBV12-5,NA,ASGLVATGELF
TRBD1,TRBJ2-7,TRBV28,NA,ASREDRDYEQY
NA,TRBJ2-6,TRBV27,NA,ASSFLGRLGNGANVLT
NA,TRBJ1-1,TRBV6-6,NA,ASSYKHRAEAF
NA,TRBJ1-2,TRBV24-1,NA,ATRKDTRGYGYT
NA,TRBJ2-1,TRBV5-4,few,ASSLGLEGEQF
NA,TRBJ2-7,TRBV11-2,NA,ASSFPPRDTYPYEQY
NA,TRBJ2-5,TRBV11-3,once,ASSQGGTKTQY
NA,TRBJ2-4,TRBV9,once,ASSPTGGGGPKNIQY
NA,TRBJ2-7,TRBV10-2,few,ASSVKRKGSYEQY
NA,TRBJ2-3,TRBV12-5,NA,ASGLVHDTDTQY
NA,TRBJ1-6,TRBV3-1/TRBV3-2,NA,ASSQAGFGNSPLH
NA,TRBJ1-1,TRBV5-1,NA,ASSRLGGDGTEAF
TRBD1,TRBJ1-2,TRBV24-1,NA,ATSSWGQGAQGYT
NA,TRBJ2-2,TRBV7-3,NA,ASSQYGKGNTGELF
NA,TRBJ2-7,TRBV29-1,NA,SVEGLAYEQY
NA,TRBJ1-2,TRBV2,NA,ASEGRSNYGYT
TRBD1,TRBJ1-2,TRBV9,NA,ASSGAGTGWPHGYT
TRBD1,TRBJ1-2,TRBV10-1,few,ADGQGGNYGYT
NA,TRBJ1-4,TRBV20-1,few,SARLEKLF
TRBD2,TRBJ2-5,TRBV3-1/TRBV3-2,NA,ASSRKLGGAGETQY
NA,TRBJ2-5,TRBV5-1,NA,ASSATSQETQY
TRBD1,TRBJ2-7,TRBV18,NA,ASSPLDRSYEQY
TRBD1,TRBJ2-1,TRBV5-4,NA,ASSRNTGTGGVNEQF
TRBD1,TRBJ1-1,TRBV2,once,ASTSGGGGEAF
NA,TRBJ1-1,TRBV20-1,once,SASALGAF
TRBD1,TRBJ2-2,TRBV19,NA,ASTDNYGTGGTGELF
NA,TRBJ1-5,TRBV28,NA,ASSLGGGWGQPQH
TRBD2,TRBJ2-3,TRBV7-3,NA,ASSLGLAGVLTDTQY